This T cell receptor beta chain was identified in a study of molecular identifiers for immune sequencing clone quantification (dated by TCRdb to about 2018). Looking at the study overall: For a replicate experiment, the RNA from either approximately 20,000 or 100,000 naive CD8 T cells was divided into five aliquots, and four of those aliquots went on to sequencing. This methods study used CD8 T cells to benchmark TCR RNA copy counting and molecular-identifier clustering-based TCR repertoire sequencing (MIDCIRS).

V is cut back by 6 bases and J by 3 bases, with 4 bases in the junction unmatched. Reading from cysteine to phenylalanine, the CDR3 counts 14 amino acids. Only the CDR3 DNA stays, 42 bases, in frame from base 1. Libraries of naive CD8 T cells were built from anywhere between about 19,000 and 1,000,000 sorted cells, with 10%, 30% or 50% of the purified RNA used. Naive CD8 T cells, defined as CD8+CD4-CCR7+CD45RA+, were FACS-sorted into RLT Plus buffer on a BD FACSAria II. Nine to eleven TCR copies' worth of Jurkat RNA were spiked into about 20,000-1,100,000 naive CD8 T cell samples to test detection sensitivity. Enrichment of CD8 T cells was done with RosetteSep CD8+ T Cell Enrichment Cocktail plus Ficoll-Paque, and ACK red cell lysis came afterward. The library relied on PCR. Reads for this sample came from a NextSeq 500. Bulk TCR libraries were made following a previously described method, with the TCR primers given in Table S5. The Qiagen AllPrep DNA/RNA kit was used to purify total RNA. Before analysis, reads from multiple sequencing runs of one library were combined. The authors' analysis ran thus. Reads were retained only if the reads had an exact TCR constant sequence, and the retained reads were trimmed to 150 nt and grouped according to their 12-nt molecular barcodes. Reads in each barcode group were sub-clustered using a 15% Levenshtein threshold, and a quality-weighted consensus sequence was built for each RNA molecule. Non-functional sequences were removed, as were lower-count sequences one edit away from another. Based on a fit of two negative binomial distributions, barcode sub-clusters having less than 20% of the maximum read count were discarded. TCRdb took the public reads, trimmed them with fastp at Q25, ran MiXCR for clone calling and kept in-frame beta chains. Rows are unified per CDR3 protein, each entry keeping the most common DNA and genes. These V and J calls originate from TCRdb's pipeline instead of the authors' own analysis. For this sample there are about half a million distinct CDR3 sequences; roughly 24% appear just once. The ten top clones hold 0.76% of the sample.

Study-wide conclusions, independent of this receptor: Spiked-in Jurkat TCR RNA equivalent to a single cell was reported to be detectable even among 850,000 to 1,000,000 naive CD8 T cells. Spiked-in Jurkat TCR RNA (approximately 9 copies' worth), which is not part of the donor repertoire, was contained in the naive libraries. In CMV-specific effector cells, clones with more than 20 RNA copies accounted for over 99% of molecules, whereas in naive cells such clones accounted for under 1%. Without barcode sub-clustering, chimeric consensus sequences inflated TCR diversity; chimeras reached as high as 47%. Modeling estimated 3 to 3.5 recovered TCR RNA copies per cell, compared with roughly 10 by digital PCR, which implies about 30% capture efficiency. Identical TCR molecules sharing a barcode could cause highly expanded clone sizes to be underestimated.

On this clonotype: This clone's antigen is unknown. Per-base qualities were not stored, and no clone one base away is much larger.

Sequenced sample: naive CD8+ T cells from blood, with Jurkat cell RNA spiked in. The intended sense of this specimen's cell subset or site label: FACS-sorted CD8+CD4-CCR7+CD45RA+ naive T cells. This sequence uses TRBV12-3 or TRBV12-4 and TRBJ2-7, and TRBD2 matches 11 of the central bases. This clonotype was sampled from a human donor in good health. Some libraries in this study had Jurkat cell RNA spiked in. The nucleotide sequence reads TGTGCCAGCAGACTAGCGGGGGAGAACTACGAGCAGTACTTC. It codes for CASRLAGENYEQYF.